The 10 T cell receptor beta chains below all came from one sample that was sequenced in a study of T cells in Graves' hyperthyroidism and ophthalmopathy (dated by TCRdb to between 2018 and 2021). Libraries came from multiplex PCR. Sequencing took place on an Illumina HiSeq 2000. The TCR beta CDR3 regions were amplified from the RNA transcripts. A first-round RT-PCR of the TCR CDR3 used the HTBI primer set with the Qiagen OneStep RT-PCR kit. TCRdb's own reprocessing of the public reads used fastp at Q25 and MiXCR and kept productive beta chains. Merged by CDR3 protein, the rows form single entries marked with the most common genes and DNA. A total of about 400,000 distinct CDR3 sequences appear in this sample, around 25% of them only once. The ten largest clones add up to 70% to 75% of the sample. The sequenced material came from blood. All receptors come from a man aged 45-65 years with Graves' hyperthyroidism.

This chain connects TRBV5-1 to TRBJ2-1, with 8 positions matching TRBD2. Germline loops: CDR1 SGHRS, CDR2 YFSETQ. This CDR3 has 18 amino acids. V trimming: 1 base; J trimming: 4 bases; junction bases outside the gene matches: 13. CDR3 DNA sequence: TGCGCCAGCAGCTTGAGGGGGGGAGCGGGAGTGGGGTACAATGAGCAGTTCTTC. Translation: CASSLRGGAGVGYNEQFF.

This chain connects TRBV5-6 to TRBJ2-7; 9 nucleotides align to TRBD1. The CDR3 has 14 residues. Germline CDR1 and CDR2: SGHDT and YYEEEE. J gave up 5 bases and V 1 base, and 4 bases lay outside the gene matches. The CDR3 DNA reads TGTGCCAGCAGCTTGTGGACAGGGGCCAACGAGCAGTACTTC. Translation gives CASSLWTGANEQYF.

This clonotype was counted a few times. This chain uses TRBV2 with TRBJ2-2, with 7 bases fitting TRBD1. The CDR3 contains 14 residues. Germline V CDR1 and CDR2: SNHLY, FYNNEI. After removal of 5 bases from V and 6 bases from J, the junction contained 6 bases not matched to a gene. The CDR3 sequence: CASSTRTGSGELFF. Written as DNA, the CDR3 is TGTGCCAGCAGTACGCGGACAGGCTCCGGGGAGCTGTTTTTT.

This clonotype occurred a few times. The chain recombines TRBV10-1 with TRBJ2-2, with 13 nucleotides matching TRBD2. V was pared by 2 bases and J by 8 bases, with 5 bases of the junction left unmatched. Germline V gives CDR1 WNHNN, CDR2 SYGVQD (reference sequence). This CDR3 contains 16 residues. The CDR3 reads CASSEKWTSGGGELFF. The CDR3 DNA reads TGCGCCAGCAGTGAGAAATGGACTAGCGGGGGTGGGGAGCTGTTTTTT.

This clonotype has a handful of counts. The chain uses TRBV29-1 and TRBJ2-7, with TRBD2 identical over 11 bases. The junction had 10 bases not matched to a gene; V was cut back by 3 bases and J by 6 bases. This CDR3 spans 15 amino acids. Looked up from germline, CDR1 is SQVTM and CDR2 is ANQGSEA. This chain's CDR3 is CSVEVAGGPQGEQYF. In DNA form, the CDR3 reads TGCAGCGTTGAGGTAGCGGGAGGGCCTCAGGGCGAGCAGTACTTC.

The chain carries TRBV27 and TRBJ2-3; TRBD2 matches at 14 bases. Germline CDR1 is MNHEY and CDR2 is SMNVEV (reference sequence). Trimming at V came to 4 bases and at J to 5 bases, leaving 5 bases not matched to a gene. This CDR3 has 16 amino acids. CDR3 loop: CASSSRLAGGEDTQYF. CDR3 bases: TGTGCCAGCAGTTCCAGACTAGCGGGAGGGGAAGATACGCAGTATTTT.

This clonotype was detected many times. The V and J genes are TRBV7-2 and TRBJ2-3, with D hard to call. The CDR3 length is 14 residues. V shed 2 bases and J shed 4 bases, with 10 bases lying between them. The germline CDR1 and CDR2 sequences are SGHTA and FQGNSA. The CDR3, as DNA: TGTGCCAGCAGCTTATGGGATAAAGCAGATACGCAGTATTTT. Its translation: CASSLWDKADTQYF.

This clonotype was recorded at least ten times. The genes are TRBV20-1 and TRBJ1-1; 7 bases fit TRBD1. From germline, CDR1 is DFQATT and CDR2 SNEGSKA (reference sequence). The trim removed 6 bases at V and 0 bases at J, leaving 4 bases unmatched. The CDR3 is made up of 13 amino acids. The chain's CDR3 is CSAMGQMNTEAFF. CDR3 DNA sequence: TGCAGTGCAATGGGACAGATGAACACTGAAGCTTTCTTT.

This clonotype was seen many times. The chain employs TRBV11-2 and TRBJ2-7, with TRBD2 matching 11 bases. J lost 4 bases, V lost 0 bases, and 11 bases had no gene match. Germline V CDR1 and CDR2: SGHAT, FQNNGV. CDR3 size: 18 residues. CDR3 nucleotide sequence: TGTGCCAGCAGCTTAGATGTCCGTCTAGCGGGGGGTACTTACGAGCAGTACTTC. Translated: CASSLDVRLAGGTYEQYF. The full variable domain, rest sourced from reference TRBV11-2 and TRBJ2-7, is EAGVAQSPRYKIIEKRQSVAFWCNPISGHATLYWYQQILGQGPKLLIQFQNNGVVDDSQLPKDRFSAERLKGVDSTLKIQPAKLEDSAVYLCASSLDVRLAGGTYEQYFGPGTRLTVT.

The chain is built from TRBV6-1 and TRBJ2-3, with D unresolved. V was shortened by 4 bases and J by 2 bases, with 16 bases between the two germline ends. Germline CDR1 is MNHNS and CDR2 is SASEGT. This CDR3 region has 16 residues. The CDR3 reads CASSVERAVYTDTQYF. CDR3 in DNA: TGTGCCAGCAGTGTTGAAAGGGCAGTTTACACAGATACGCAGTATTTT.